These 18 T cell receptor beta chains were sequenced from one sample in a study of Graves' ophthalmopathy and Graves' hyperthyroidism. RNA transcripts were the source from which TCR beta CDR3 regions were amplified. HTBI primers served in a first-round RT-PCR, which a second-round multiplex PCR followed. TCRdb processed the multiplex PCR reads anew with MiXCR; each CDR3 protein has one entry. The sample shows around 1,000,000 distinct CDR3 sequences, less than 45% of them seen only once. Sequencing input: peripheral blood or thyroid tissue (not recorded which). These receptors were taken from an adult man with Graves' hyperthyroidism.

The chain joins TRBV29-1 to TRBJ2-5; D might be TRBD2 (5 bases). V dropped 0 bases and J dropped 4 bases, with 15 bases sitting between them. CDR3 size: 15 residues. Germline V gene sequence: CDR1 SQVTM, CDR2 ANQGSEA. The CDR3 DNA sequence: TGCAGCGTTGAAGATCGGGGAGACGCATCAGAGACCCAGTACTTC. Amino acid sequence: CSVEDRGDASETQYF.

This clonotype was counted many times. This rearrangement joins TRBV6-5 to TRBJ1-4; 8 bases line up with TRBD1. CDR3 length: 13 residues. Looked up from germline, CDR1 is MNHEY and CDR2 is SVGAGI. The junction had 4 bases not matched to a gene; V was cut back by 2 bases and J by 11 bases. This chain's CDR3 is CASSYARTGKLFF. CDR3 nucleotide sequence: TGTGCCAGCAGTTACGCCAGGACAGGGAAACTGTTTTTT.

The chain is built from TRBV10-3 and TRBJ1-1; D not certain. The CDR3 runs to 13 residues. V was pared by 8 bases and J by 7 bases, with 17 bases between. The V gene's germline CDR1 is ENHRY and CDR2 SYGVKD. CDR3: CAIQRAVGNEAFF. The CDR3, as DNA: TGTGCCATCCAGAGAGCAGTTGGTAATGAAGCTTTCTTT.

In this sample, this clonotype turned up many times. The chain carries TRBV29-1 and TRBJ2-7, with D possibly matching TRBD2 (5 bases). Per germline, CDR1 SQVTM and CDR2 ANQGSEA. Trimming took off 7 bases at V and 4 bases at J, with 17 bases between the two ends. The CDR3 length is 13 residues. CDR3 amino acids: CSDGGGRVYEQYF. CDR3 DNA sequence: TGCAGCGATGGAGGTGGCAGAGTATACGAGCAGTACTTC.

This sequence joins TRBV7-3 and TRBJ1-1; D gene ambiguous. CDR3 length: 15 amino acids. Germline CDR1 and CDR2: SGHTA and FQGTGA. Trimming left V 2 bases short and J 4 bases short, with 14 bases between. The CDR3 sequence is CASSLGLGGSTEAFF. Written as DNA, the CDR3 is TGTGCCAGCAGCTTAGGTTTGGGCGGGAGCACTGAAGCTTTCTTT.

The chain's CDR3 is CASSLDIAGGYEQYF. The CDR3 region has the DNA TGTGCCAGCAGCTTAGATATAGCGGGAGGGTACGAGCAGTACTTC. The V gene is TRBV7-9, the J gene TRBJ2-7, with 11 bases aligning to TRBD2. CDR3 length: 15 amino acids. Germline lookup yields CDR1 SEHNR and CDR2 FQNEAQ (reference sequence). V was clipped by 1 base and J by 4 bases; unmatched bases: 3.

The chain has TRBV20-1 and TRBJ1-5; D ambiguous. The V gene's germline CDR1 is DFQATT and CDR2 SNEGSKA (reference sequence). The CDR3 is 14 amino acids. Trimming cost V 6 bases and J 0 bases, with 12 bases left between them. This chain's CDR3 is CSAPTGYSNQPQHF. For the CDR3, the DNA is TGCAGTGCCCCCACGGGATATAGCAATCAGCCCCAGCATTTT.

The chain joins TRBV6-5 to TRBJ2-7; no clear D gene. This CDR3 spans 15 amino acids. V lost 5 bases and J lost 4, with 18 bases in between. CDR1 is MNHEY, CDR2 SVGAGI, per germline. In DNA form, the CDR3 reads TGTGCCAGCAGTCCCCGGCAAGGAGTCGTGTACGAGCAGTACTTC. Residues: CASSPRQGVVYEQYF.

The V call is TRBV10-3, the J call TRBJ2-7, with 10 nucleotides matching TRBD2. Near its end, the DNA agrees better with TRBJ2-1, so the J call may be wrong. CDR3 length: 13 amino acids. The germline V gene has CDR1 ENHRY and CDR2 SYGVKD. CDR3 nucleotides: TGTGCCATTCTAGCGGGAGCCGACAATGAGCAGTTCTTC. Translated: CAILAGADNEQFF.

This clonotype has ten or more counts. CDR3 coding DNA: TGCGCCAGCACTCTGCGGACAGGGGCAAACTATGGCTACACCTTC. Translating gives CASTLRTGANYGYTF. The rearrangement links TRBV5-1 to TRBJ1-2; 9 nucleotides agree with TRBD1. The germline V gene encodes CDR1 SGHRS and CDR2 YFSETQ. This CDR3 contains 15 residues. V shed 6 bases, J shed 2 bases, and the junction held 8 bases outside the gene matches.

This clonotype was seen a handful of times. The V gene is TRBV19, the J gene TRBJ1-4; the match to TRBD1 covers 9 bases. Trimming at V came to 9 bases and at J to 6 bases, leaving 11 bases not matched to a gene. CDR1 is LNHDA, CDR2 SQIVND, per germline (reference sequence). The CDR3 sequence is 15 residues long. The chain's CDR3 is CASTDRGASYEKLFF. CDR3 in DNA: TGTGCCAGCACGGACAGGGGTGCCTCTTATGAAAAACTGTTTTTT. Full variable domain (outside the CDR3, taken from reference TRBV19 and TRBJ1-4): DGGITQSPKYLFRKEGQNVTLSCEQNLNHDAMYWYRQDPGQGLRLIYYSQIVNDFQKGDIAEGYSVSREKKESFPLTVTSAQKNPTAFYLCASTDRGASYEKLFFGSGTQLSVL.

The chain joins TRBV10-3 to TRBJ2-5; TRBD1 matches at 9 bases. Gene TRBJ2-7 matches the end of the DNA better, so the J call may be wrong. The CDR3 consists of 13 residues. Germline loops: CDR1 ENHRY, CDR2 SYGVKD. CDR3: CAISETGGHEQYF. The CDR3 DNA reads TGTGCCATCAGTGAGACAGGGGGCCACGAGCAGTACTTC.

The gene calls are TRBV7-2 and TRBJ2-5; tentative D call: TRBD2 (6 bases). Germline lookup yields CDR1 SGHTA and CDR2 FQGNSA. This CDR3 is 15 amino acids long. Trimming stripped 2 bases from V and 6 bases from J, with 16 bases between. This CDR3 reads CASSLPRLGAKTQYF. As DNA, the CDR3 is TGTGCCAGCAGCTTACCCCGACTAGGCGCAAAGACCCAGTACTTC.

This chain joins TRBV2 and TRBJ1-5, with a tentative D call TRBD1 (5 bases). With 3 bases removed from V and 6 bases from J, the gap between germline ends came to 9 bases. CDR3 length: 13 residues. CDR1 is SNHLY and CDR2 is FYNNEI in the germline V gene. CDR3 sequence (DNA): TGTGCCAGCAGTGATATGAGGGGTCAGCCCCAGCATTTT. Translated: CASSDMRGQPQHF.

The chain uses TRBV2 and TRBJ1-1; D uncertain. This CDR3 has 16 amino acids. Trimming took 3 bases from V and 0 from J, leaving 14 bases between them. Per germline, CDR1 SNHLY and CDR2 FYNNEI. The CDR3 here is CASSDGVGKMNTEAFF. The CDR3 region has the DNA TGTGCCAGCAGTGACGGGGTTGGCAAAATGAACACTGAAGCTTTCTTT.

The J gene is TRBJ1-1, the V gene TRBV30; D perhaps matches TRBD1 (5 bases). The V gene's germline CDR1 is GTSNPN and CDR2 SVGIG (reference sequence). The CDR3 spans 12 residues. V lost 4 bases and J lost 1, with 7 bases in between. CDR3 sequence (DNA): TGTGCCTGGATTGGGGGGAACACTGAAGCTTTCTTT. This gives the protein CAWIGGNTEAFF.

This clonotype has a count of ten or more. CDR3 DNA: TGCAGTGCCAAAAGGACGTGGCTTGAGGAAGCTTTCTTT. Translation: CSAKRTWLEEAFF. The chain links TRBV20-1 to TRBJ1-1; D is ambiguous. From germline, CDR1 is DFQATT and CDR2 SNEGSKA (reference sequence). CDR3 size: 13 residues. V lost 6 bases and J 8 bases, leaving 19 bases between the germline ends.

The table lists this clonotype with many counts. This chain uses TRBV7-8 with TRBJ2-7, with TRBD2 matching over 8 bases. Looked up from germline, CDR1 is SGHVS and CDR2 is FQNEAQ. V was pared by 8 bases and J by 6 bases, with 12 bases of the junction left unmatched. This CDR3 comprises 14 residues. The CDR3 protein is CASGSSGSFVEQYF. The CDR3 DNA reads as TGTGCCAGCGGCAGCAGCGGGAGTTTTGTCGAGCAGTACTTC.